This record covers a single T cell receptor (beta chain). Assay used: immunoSEQ multiplex PCR; TCRdb lists only in-frame clones, some missing. Seen here are 110,000 to 150,000 clones, 75% to 90% observed once, and the top ten hold about 1.8%. The data are from a study of blood T cell repertoires in COVID-19. Looked up from germline, CDR1 is SQVTM and CDR2 is ANQGSEA. This CDR3 is 14 amino acids long. V lost 7 bases and J lost 10; bases outside the gene matches: 16. Sequenced input: peripheral blood. The V gene is TRBV29-1, the J gene TRBJ2-1; TRBD2 aligns across 7 bases. This receptor was taken from a woman aged 50 to 60 with acute or convalescent COVID-19. CDR3 nucleotides: TGCAGCGCCCTAGCGGTGGGCCTTCCAGGGGAGCAGTTCTTC. Protein product: CSALAVGLPGEQFF.